This T cell receptor beta chain was found in a study of blood T cell repertoires in COVID-19 (dated by TCRdb to the early 2020s). About the investigation overall: Samples from collaborators originated in the United States, Italy and Spain and spanned both the acute and convalescent phases of COVID-19. The sample metadata nearly always contained a de-identified subject ID, COVID-19 status, age in years and sex. Where available, HLA class I and class II types were taken from metadata supplied by the sample provider and were not determined by assay-based typing. The material from the prospective study consisted of cDNA or gDNA derived from T cells, B-cell-depleted T cells, or PBMCs. Samples came from the ongoing ImmuneRACE study (first 160 participants) plus 1,254 subjects from 6 global collaborators. Subjects who had been exposed to COVID-19, were actively infected with it, or had recovered from it provided the deeply sampled blood TCRbeta repertoires that made up the dataset. A freely available public database, intended as a resource for researchers studying the immune response to SARS-CoV-2, is where the repertoires were released.

The immunoSEQ Assay, a bias-controlled multiplex PCR, was used to amplify TCRbeta CDR3 regions from genomic DNA. The study's own analysis went as follows. Nucleated cell counts per sample were estimated from amplification of reference gene primers within the assay. To quantify the absolute abundance of each unique TCRbeta CDR3 rearrangement, sequence reads were collapsed and filtered. For each sample, productive Simpson clonality was calculated as the square root of Simpson's diversity index over productive rearrangements. The table comes from immuneACCESS by way of TCRdb, which keeps in-frame sequences with V and J called. Part of the clones is missing from these tables; in studies checked, under half for an unresolved V gene and the rest for unknown reasons. The V and J calls and clone size were taken over from that table, and D and trimming were inferred from the DNA. The sample yields 110,000 to 150,000 clones; about four fifths were counted once. The leading ten clones occupy roughly 1.5% of the sample.

General conclusions and limits of the study: How much clinical and demographic metadata was included differed by source and by participant, and the metadata was provided uncurated.

Relative to germline, V is 5 bases shorter and J is 5 bases shorter, with 15 bases between their ends. The germline V gene gives CDR1 as SGHVS and CDR2 as FNYEAQ. The CDR3 runs 14 residues from the cysteine to the phenylalanine. Only the CDR3 DNA stays, 42 bases, in frame from base 1. Each collaborating institution followed its own protocols to collect whole blood in K2EDTA tubes. For TCRbeta analysis, collaborators shipped samples as frozen whole blood, isolated PBMCs, or DNA extracted from either of those sample types. A note on this clone: Its antigen is still unknown. Base quality data are lacking; no much larger clone is found one base away.

The sequence came from a human donor in a cohort sampled during active COVID-19. Here the chain combines TRBV7-6 and TRBJ2-5, with an unclear D gene assignment. Sequencing was done on a sample of peripheral blood. At the DNA level, the sequence is TGTGCCAGCAGCAATCCGAGTGTTTCGGAGACCCAGTACTTC. Its protein product is CASSNPSVSETQYF.